A single sample is the source of the 29 T cell receptor beta chains below, sequenced in a study of T cells in Graves' hyperthyroidism and ophthalmopathy. Regions amplified from RNA transcripts were the TCR beta CDR3 regions. First-round RT-PCR targeting the TCR CDR3 was performed with the HTBI primer set. TCRdb redid the calling of the multiplex PCR reads with MiXCR, one entry per CDR3 protein. The data hold about 360,000 distinct CDR3 sequences, with approximately 19% observed a single time. The specimen was blood. These receptors were collected from a woman aged 18-29 years with Graves' hyperthyroidism.

This clonotype appeared many times. The chain employs TRBV6-1 and TRBJ1-5, with D possibly being TRBD1 (6 bases). The CDR3 is made up of 13 amino acids. Germline values: CDR1 MNHNS, CDR2 SASEGT. Trimming stripped 9 bases from V and 5 bases from J, with 14 bases between. CDR3 residues: CARQGHPDQPQHF. CDR3 sequence (DNA): TGTGCCAGACAGGGTCATCCGGATCAGCCCCAGCATTTT.

This clonotype was seen repeatedly, ten times or more. This sequence joins TRBV6-5 and TRBJ2-2; D is undetermined. The CDR3 has 15 residues. Germline V gene sequence: CDR1 MNHEY, CDR2 SVGAGI. V shed 4 bases and J shed 1 base, with 10 bases lying between them. The CDR3 is CASSSSIENTGELFF. CDR3 bases: TGTGCCAGCAGTTCTTCCATTGAGAACACCGGGGAGCTGTTTTTT.

The chain couples TRBV2 to TRBJ1-5, with 7 positions matching TRBD1. The ends lost 2 bases at V and 3 bases at J; junction bases unmatched: 10. Germline V lookup: CDR1 SNHLY, CDR2 FYNNEI. The CDR3 sequence is 17 residues long. CDR3 sequence: CASSERGAGGFNQPQHF. CDR3 DNA: TGTGCCAGCAGTGAAAGGGGGGCAGGGGGATTCAATCAGCCCCAGCATTTT.

This clonotype was picked up many times. V gene TRBV6-1 combines with J gene TRBJ1-5, with 7 bases fitting TRBD1. Per germline, CDR1 MNHNS and CDR2 SASEGT. CDR3 length equals 15 residues. Trimming cost V 6 bases and J 2 bases; bases outside gene matches: 7. The CDR3 protein is CASSLTGTGNQPQHF. CDR3 nucleotide sequence: TGTGCCAGCAGCTTGACAGGGACGGGCAATCAGCCCCAGCATTTT.

This clonotype was observed many times. The gene calls are TRBV30 and TRBJ1-2; D remains ambiguous. The length of the CDR3 is 14 residues. Germline V CDR1 and CDR2: GTSNPN, SVGIG (reference sequence). Trimming cost V 2 bases and J 0 bases, with 10 bases left between them. The DNA for the CDR3 is TGTGCCTGGAGTACCCCGGTAGCTAACTATGGCTACACCTTC. This encodes CAWSTPVANYGYTF. Based on the CDR3 plus reference TRBV30 and TRBJ1-2, the full variable domain is SQTIHQWPATLVQPVGSPLSLECTVEGTSNPNLYWYRQAAGRGLQLLFYSVGIGQISSEVPQNLSASRPQDRQFILSSKKLLLSDSGFYLCAWSTPVANYGYTFGSGTRLTVV.

This clonotype showed up many times. J is TRBJ2-5 and V is TRBV20-1, with D perhaps matching TRBD1 (6 bases). With 2 bases removed from V and 4 bases from J, the gap between germline ends came to 11 bases. Looked up from germline, CDR1 is DFQATT and CDR2 is SNEGSKA (reference sequence). The CDR3 consists of 13 residues. CDR3 in DNA: TGCAGTGCTAGAATCCAGGGGCGAGAGACCCAGTACTTC. This gives the protein CSARIQGRETQYF.

This clonotype was seen many times. This rearrangement joins TRBV6-1 to TRBJ2-2, with 8 bases fitting TRBD1. Germline assignment: CDR1 MNHNS and CDR2 SASEGT. This CDR3 has 15 residues. Unmatched junction bases numbered 13, after V lost 9 bases and J lost 7 bases. CDR3 sequence reads: CASSEIRTGYGELFF. The CDR3 DNA is TGTGCCAGTTCAGAAATCAGGACAGGGTACGGGGAGCTGTTTTTT.

This clonotype has just a few counts. This chain joins TRBV4-1 and TRBJ1-5; 7 bases fit TRBD1. The V and J ends lost 8 bases and 7 bases, in that order; junction bases with no gene match: 14. Germline loops: CDR1 MGHRA, CDR2 YSYEKL. The CDR3 spans 15 residues. CDR3 protein: CASRPTTGRGQPQHF. The CDR3 nucleotides are TGCGCCAGCCGCCCTACGACAGGGCGAGGGCAGCCCCAGCATTTT.

The table lists this clonotype with many counts. V is TRBV7-9 and J is TRBJ1-5; D unclear. There are 15 residues in the CDR3. CDR1 is SEHNR and CDR2 is FQNEAQ in the germline V gene (reference sequence). Trimming shortened V by 0 bases and J by 3 bases, and 9 bases separated the two germline ends. CDR3 bases: TGTGCCAGCAGCTTAGCTTTGTCAGACAATCAGCCCCAGCATTTT. This encodes CASSLALSDNQPQHF.

In this sample, this clonotype turned up many times. This chain uses TRBV6-1 with TRBJ2-7, with a weak D call TRBD1 (8 bases). V was shortened by 2 bases and J by 4 bases, with 15 bases between the two germline ends. CDR3 length equals 15 residues. Germline V gene lookup returns CDR1 MNHNS and CDR2 SASEGT. The CDR3 bases are TGTGCCAGCAGTGAACAGACAGGGGAGGGATACGAGCAGTACTTC. Translating gives CASSEQTGEGYEQYF.

Worth noting for this clonotype: Because it lacks the conserved phenylalanine or tryptophan at the end, this CDR3 is likely a read error. The DNA is omitted, as the CDR3 cannot be located on it reliably, and the CDR3 follows TCRdb's listing. The chain uses TRBV24-1 and TRBJ2-2; TRBD1 is the table's D call and was not checked against the DNA. The V gene's germline CDR1 is KGHDR and CDR2 SFDVKD. The CDR3 length is 15 residues, termini included. This chain's CDR3 is CATSSTGGNTGELCL.

Ten or more counts support this clonotype. The chain combines TRBV6-1 with TRBJ1-2, with 8 bases fitting TRBD1. The CDR3 contains 14 residues. The germline gives CDR1 MNHNS, CDR2 SASEGT. V was clipped by 5 bases and J by 3 bases; unmatched bases: 5. The CDR3 region is CASSRTGTDYGYTF. DNA for the CDR3: TGTGCCAGCAGTCGGACAGGGACAGACTATGGCTACACCTTC.

This clonotype was seen repeatedly, ten times or more. J is TRBJ2-7 and V is TRBV28; D gene ambiguous. Between the trimmed V and J ends, which lost 2 bases and 2 bases, there was a span of 4 bases. Looked up from germline, CDR1 is MDHEN and CDR2 is SYDVKM. This CDR3 is built from 12 residues. CDR3 amino acids: CASSLMAYEQYF. In DNA, the CDR3 is TGTGCCAGCAGTTTAATGGCCTACGAGCAGTACTTC.

This clonotype was seen a handful of times. The V call is TRBV13, the J call TRBJ2-4; 7 nucleotides agree with TRBD1. CDR3 length equals 15 residues. V lost 5 bases and J lost 0; bases outside the gene matches: 4. Germline V lookup: CDR1 PRHDT, CDR2 FYEKMQ (reference sequence). CDR3 amino acids: CASSRGQLAKNIQYF. In DNA form, the CDR3 reads TGTGCCAGCAGCAGGGGACAGCTAGCCAAAAACATTCAGTACTTC.

This clonotype has at least ten counts. The chain has TRBV6-1 and TRBJ2-7; 7 bases fit TRBD1. Germline assignment: CDR1 MNHNS and CDR2 SASEGT. Losses at the gene ends were 1 base for V and 2 bases for J; bases not matched to a gene: 5. The CDR3 spans 15 residues. This CDR3 reads CASSEEGAAPYEQYF. Here the CDR3 DNA reads TGTGCCAGCAGTGAAGAGGGGGCAGCGCCCTACGAGCAGTACTTC.

The table lists this clonotype with many counts. The chain is built from TRBV5-1 and TRBJ2-7; 9 nucleotides match TRBD1. J was trimmed by 5 bases and V by 0 bases; bases with no gene match: 3. This CDR3 spans 14 amino acids. Germline lookup yields CDR1 SGHRS and CDR2 YFSETQ. In DNA form, the CDR3 reads TGCGCCAGCAGCTTGGGGGACAGGGCCAACGAGCAGTACTTC. Protein: CASSLGDRANEQYF.

This clonotype appeared many times. V and J are TRBV20-1 and TRBJ1-5; no firm D call. This CDR3 is built from 13 residues. V lost 1 base and J 6 bases, leaving 10 bases between the germline ends. Germline CDR1 reads DFQATT; CDR2 reads SNEGSKA (reference sequence). The CDR3 DNA reads TGCAGTGCTAGAGTCCGGGCGTTTCAGCCCCAGCATTTT. The encoded protein is CSARVRAFQPQHF.

In its sample, this clonotype was seen many times. The rearrangement links TRBV11-2 to TRBJ2-7, with D unclear. CDR1 SGHAT and CDR2 FQNNGV come from the germline V gene. The CDR3 is 12 amino acids. The ends were cut back, 7 bases at V and 1 base at J, with 8 bases in the middle. The CDR3 reads CASNAASYEQYF. The CDR3 DNA follows: TGTGCCAGCAACGCAGCTTCCTACGAGCAGTACTTC.

This clonotype was seen ten or more times. The CDR3 sequence is CASSLRGRANTEAFF. CDR3 bases: TGTGCCAGCAGTTTAAGGGGCAGAGCGAACACTGAAGCTTTCTTT. The chain has TRBV12-3 or TRBV12-4 and TRBJ1-1; the D gene is possibly TRBD1 (5 bases). The length of the CDR3 is 15 residues. V lost 2 bases and J 1 base, leaving 11 bases between the germline ends.

This chain uses TRBV12-3 or TRBV12-4 with TRBJ1-1; possibly TRBD1 for D (6 bases). CDR3 length equals 15 residues. The ends were cut back, 4 bases at V and 2 bases at J, with 14 bases in the middle. The CDR3 is CASSSTGRANTEAFF. In DNA form, the CDR3 reads TGTGCCAGCAGTTCAACAGGGCGAGCAAACACTGAAGCTTTCTTT.

This clonotype was seen many times. The gene calls are TRBV29-1 and TRBJ1-1, with D possibly TRBD1 on 5 matching bases. The germline CDR1 and CDR2 sequences are SQVTM and ANQGSEA. V was clipped by 2 bases and J by 7 bases, with 17 bases between them. CDR3 length: 14 amino acids. CDR3 amino acids: CSVENVRVRGEAFF. The CDR3 coding sequence is TGCAGCGTTGAAAATGTCAGGGTTCGCGGTGAAGCTTTCTTT. The full variable domain, with the rest looked up from reference TRBV29-1 and TRBJ1-1, is SAVISQKPSRDICQRGTSLTIQCQVDSQVTMMFWYRQQPGQSLTLIATANQGSEATYESGFVIDKFPISRPNLTFSTLTVSNMSPEDSSIYLCSVENVRVRGEAFFGQGTRLTVV.

This clonotype occurred many times. The V gene is TRBV24-1, the J gene TRBJ2-2; D is possibly TRBD2 (5 bases). V was cut by 2 bases and J by 6 bases, with 15 bases left in between. The CDR3 is 16 residues long. The germline gives CDR1 KGHDR, CDR2 SFDVKD. In DNA, the CDR3 is TGTGCCACCAGTGATTCATCTCGAGGGATGGCCGGGGAGCTGTTTTTT. It is translated as CATSDSSRGMAGELFF.

The table lists this clonotype with many counts. J is TRBJ2-4 and V is TRBV28, with 11 bases identical to TRBD1. Germline loops: CDR1 MDHEN, CDR2 SYDVKM. This CDR3 contains 20 residues. V lost 6 bases and J lost 9; bases outside the gene matches: 25. The CDR3 protein is CASSRTGGDQFSQSRGIQYF. CDR3 nucleotide sequence: TGTGCCAGCAGCCGGACAGGGGGCGACCAATTTAGCCAATCTCGTGGCATTCAGTACTTC. The complete variable domain, with remaining parts taken from reference TRBV28 and TRBJ2-4, reads DVKVTQSSRYLVKRTGEKVFLECVQDMDHENMFWYRQDPGLGLRLIYFSYDVKMKEKGDIPEGYSVSREKKERFSLILESASTNQTSMYLCASSRTGGDQFSQSRGIQYFGAGTRLSVL.

This clonotype has ten or more counts. This chain joins TRBV25-1 and TRBJ1-2; the match to TRBD1 covers 10 bases. V gave up 6 bases and J gave up 4 bases; unmatched junction bases: 11. This CDR3 is 16 amino acids long. Germline CDR1 MGHDK, CDR2 SYGVNS. The CDR3 DNA is TGTGCCAGCAGGGGAGAGTGGGGACAGGGGACCTATGGCTACACCTTC. Its translation: CASRGEWGQGTYGYTF.

At least ten counts were recorded for this clonotype. This chain joins TRBV28 and TRBJ2-7, with D unresolved. Germline lookup yields CDR1 MDHEN and CDR2 SYDVKM. V lost 8 bases, J lost 3 bases, and 5 bases lay in between. CDR3 length: 10 residues. The CDR3 loop is CASGNYEQYF. The DNA for the CDR3 is TGTGCCAGCGGCAACTACGAGCAGTACTTC.

This clonotype was counted at least ten times. The V and J genes are TRBV12-3 or TRBV12-4 and TRBJ1-2; TRBD1 matches 7 bases. Trimming cost V 5 bases and J 2 bases; bases outside gene matches: 5. The CDR3 has 14 amino acids. This chain's CDR3 is CASSDRVLNYGYTF. CDR3 nucleotide sequence: TGTGCCAGCAGTGACAGGGTACTCAACTATGGCTACACCTTC.

The V and J genes are TRBV7-9 and TRBJ2-7; 9 positions match TRBD1. Per the germline V gene, CDR1 is SEHNR and CDR2 is FQNEAQ (reference sequence). With 4 bases clipped from V and 6 bases from J, the junction kept 7 bases outside the gene matches. The CDR3 length is 14 residues. The CDR3 DNA sequence: TGTGCCAGCAGCTGGGGGACAGGGAAAGGCGAGCAGTACTTC. This translates into CASSWGTGKGEQYF.

In its sample, this clonotype was seen many times. The chain joins TRBV29-1 to TRBJ1-1; no reliable D call. This CDR3 is 14 amino acids long. Germline values: CDR1 SQVTM, CDR2 ANQGSEA. V was cut by 1 base and J by 3 bases, with 12 bases left in between. The CDR3 DNA reads as TGCAGCGTTGAAGCCAACGGACGGCACACTGAAGCTTTCTTT. It encodes CSVEANGRHTEAFF.

The rearrangement uses TRBV11-2 and TRBJ1-1; TRBD1 might be the D (5 bases). Germline values: CDR1 SGHAT, CDR2 FQNNGV. CDR3 size: 15 residues. V shed 5 bases and J shed 4 bases, with 17 bases lying between them. The CDR3 nucleotides read TGTGCCAGCAGCATCTCGGGGGGGGAGAGCACTGAAGCTTTCTTT. As protein: CASSISGGESTEAFF.